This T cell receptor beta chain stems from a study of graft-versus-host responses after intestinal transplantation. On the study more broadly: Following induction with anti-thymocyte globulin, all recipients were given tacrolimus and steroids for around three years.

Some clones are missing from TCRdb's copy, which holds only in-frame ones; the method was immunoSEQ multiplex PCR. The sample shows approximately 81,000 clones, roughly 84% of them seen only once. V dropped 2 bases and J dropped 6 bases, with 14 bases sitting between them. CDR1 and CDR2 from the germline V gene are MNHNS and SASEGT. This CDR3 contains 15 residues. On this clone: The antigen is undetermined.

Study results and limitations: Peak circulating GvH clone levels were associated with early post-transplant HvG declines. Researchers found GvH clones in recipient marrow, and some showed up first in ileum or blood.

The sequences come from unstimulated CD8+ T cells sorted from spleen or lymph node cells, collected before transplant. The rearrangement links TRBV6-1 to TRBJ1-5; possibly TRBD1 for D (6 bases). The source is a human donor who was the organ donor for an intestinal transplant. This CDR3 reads CASSESETGGQPQHF. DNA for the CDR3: TGTGCCAGCAGTGAATCCGAGACAGGTGGTCAGCCCCAGCATTTT.